This TCR beta chain is drawn from a study of identical twins. Study-wide results and limits: Conclusions rested on cross-sectional statistics rather than following the same donors. Analyses based on zero insertions could be partly confounded by invariant MAIT and iNKT cells.

TCRdb analysed the 5' RACE reads with MiXCR anew, one entry per CDR3 protein. The top ten clones hold about 0.94% of a sample with fewer than 500,000 distinct CDR3 sequences, over 11% of them seen once. The sample holds a few counts of this clonotype. Its antigen is not known. The CDR3 loop spans 14 amino acids. V was trimmed by 10 bases and J by 0 bases, leaving 12 bases between them. Germline CDR1 and CDR2: MNHEY and SMNVEV (reference sequence). Healthy Caucasians, and only they, were the donors. These same records also appear under a second study, on yellow fever vaccine responses in identical twins.

This TCR came from a woman in her late teens or twenties in good health. This rearrangement joins TRBV27 to TRBJ1-4; the D is unclear. Sequencing was done on a sample of CD4+ T cells sorted from blood. The CDR3 DNA sequence: TGTGCCACCAGATCGGGCGCAACTAATGAAAAACTGTTTTTT. Its translation: CATRSGATNEKLFF.